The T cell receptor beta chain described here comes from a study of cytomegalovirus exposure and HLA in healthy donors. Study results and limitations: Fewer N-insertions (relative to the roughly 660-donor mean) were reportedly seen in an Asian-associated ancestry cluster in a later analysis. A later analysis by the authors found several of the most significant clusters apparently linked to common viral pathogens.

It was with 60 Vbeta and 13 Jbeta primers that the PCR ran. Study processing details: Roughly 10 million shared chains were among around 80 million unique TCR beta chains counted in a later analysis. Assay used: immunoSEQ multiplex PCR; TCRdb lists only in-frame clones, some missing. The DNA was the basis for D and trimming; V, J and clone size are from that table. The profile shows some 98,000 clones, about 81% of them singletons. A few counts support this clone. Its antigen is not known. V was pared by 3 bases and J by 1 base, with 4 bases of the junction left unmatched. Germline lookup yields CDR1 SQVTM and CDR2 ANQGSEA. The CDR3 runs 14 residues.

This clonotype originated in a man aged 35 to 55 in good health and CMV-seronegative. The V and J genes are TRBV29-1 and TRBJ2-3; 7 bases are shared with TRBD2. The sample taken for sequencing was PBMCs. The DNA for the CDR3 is TGCAGCGTTGACGGCGGGGGTGGCACAGATACGCAGTATTTT. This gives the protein CSVDGGGGTDTQYF.